The 12 T cell receptor beta chains below come from one sample, sequenced in a study of cytomegalovirus exposure and HLA in healthy donors. Sequencing was performed with immunoSEQ multiplex PCR; in TCRdb, only in-frame clones are kept and a portion is missing. The sample records 150,000 to 200,000 clones, 75% to 95% being singletons. Sequenced material: PBMCs. The source of these receptors is a woman under 30 in good health and CMV-seropositive.

This clone came up a few times. The chain recombines TRBV30 with TRBJ1-2; D is unclear. Germline loops: CDR1 GTSNPN, CDR2 SVGIG (reference sequence). Trimming pared 4 bases from V and 4 bases from J, leaving 13 bases between. This CDR3 is 13 amino acids long. Written as DNA, the CDR3 is TGTGCCTGGACCGCCGGGAGGATCTATGGCTACACCTTC. This gives the protein CAWTAGRIYGYTF. Full variable domain (outside the CDR3, taken from reference TRBV30 and TRBJ1-2): SQTIHQWPATLVQPVGSPLSLECTVEGTSNPNLYWYRQAAGRGLQLLFYSVGIGQISSEVPQNLSASRPQDRQFILSSKKLLLSDSGFYLCAWTAGRIYGYTFGSGTRLTVV.

The J gene is TRBJ1-2, the V gene TRBV12-5; no clear D. V lost 1 base, J lost 4 bases, and 10 bases lay in between. The CDR3 sequence is 14 residues long. From germline, CDR1 is LGHNT and CDR2 FRNRAP. The CDR3 spells CASGLASVPYGYTF. CDR3 sequence (DNA): TGTGCTAGTGGTTTGGCGTCGGTACCCTATGGCTACACCTTC.

Written as DNA, the CDR3 is TGTGCCAGCAGCCTCCCGGGACTAGTTGGCTCCTACGAGCAGTACTTC. Amino acid sequence: CASSLPGLVGSYEQYF. This sequence joins TRBV5-6 and TRBJ2-7, with TRBD2 matching over 8 bases. Germline V gives CDR1 SGHDT, CDR2 YYEEEE. With V trimmed by 4 bases and J by 0 bases, 9 bases remained unmatched. CDR3 size: 16 residues. The complete variable domain, with remaining parts taken from reference TRBV5-6 and TRBJ2-7, reads DAGVTQSPTHLIKTRGQQVTLRCSPKSGHDTVSWYQQALGQGPQFIFQYYEEEERQRGNFPDRFSGHQFPNYSSELNVNALLLGDSALYLCASSLPGLVGSYEQYFGPGTRLTVT.

This rearrangement joins TRBV6-1 to TRBJ2-2, with D tentatively TRBD1 (5 bases). This CDR3 comprises 13 residues. The germline V gene encodes CDR1 MNHNS and CDR2 SASEGT. Deletions cut 7 bases from V and 7 bases from J, with 13 bases between. The CDR3 is CASKTVLGGELFF. The CDR3 region has the DNA TGTGCCAGCAAGACAGTCCTCGGCGGGGAGCTGTTTTTT.

In nucleotides, the CDR3 is TGTGCCAGCAGCGACAGGGGATATGGCTACACCTTC. It is translated as CASSDRGYGYTF. The chain uses TRBV7-2 and TRBJ1-2; 8 bases are a match to TRBD1. This CDR3 is 12 amino acids long. Germline-derived CDR1 and CDR2 are SGHTA and FQGNSA. With V trimmed by 5 bases and J by 5 bases, 1 base remained unmatched.

Only a few counts were recorded for this clone. The chain recombines TRBV11-2 with TRBJ2-6, with TRBD1 matching over 7 bases. Per germline, CDR1 SGHAT and CDR2 FQNNGV. The V and J ends lost 3 bases and 0 bases, in that order; junction bases with no gene match: 5. The CDR3 runs 17 residues. CDR3 in DNA: TGTGCCAGCAGCTTGCACGGGACAGCCTCTGGGGCCAACGTCCTGACTTTC. As protein: CASSLHGTASGANVLTF.

The count of this clone is one. The rearrangement joins TRBV19 to TRBJ1-5; possibly TRBD1 for D (5 bases). Trimming pared 0 bases from V and 5 bases from J, leaving 11 bases between. The germline V gene has CDR1 LNHDA and CDR2 SQIVND (reference sequence). The CDR3 has 15 residues. The CDR3 reads CASSIEEGRDQPQHF. The CDR3 DNA sequence: TGTGCCAGTAGTATAGAGGAAGGCAGGGATCAGCCCCAGCATTTT.

In its sample, this clone was seen once. This chain links TRBV5-1 with TRBJ2-1; 7 bases map to TRBD2. V shed 2 bases, J shed 6 bases, and the junction held 8 bases outside the gene matches. The CDR3 has 15 residues. The V gene's germline CDR1 is SGHRS and CDR2 YFSETQ. In DNA, the CDR3 is TGCGCCAGCAGCTTCCCAGCGGGGCCCTCCAATGAGCAGTTCTTC. The encoded protein is CASSFPAGPSNEQFF.

The V call is TRBV5-4, the J call TRBJ1-5; 7 nucleotides match TRBD1. This CDR3 has 13 amino acids. Germline assignment: CDR1 SGHNT and CDR2 YYREEE (reference sequence). The J segment lost 7 bases and the V segment lost 4 bases, leaving 5 bases of the junction unmatched. CDR3 amino acids: CASSRQGSQPQHF. The CDR3 nucleotides are TGTGCCAGCAGCAGACAGGGTAGCCAGCCCCAGCATTTT.

This clone was observed once. The genes are TRBV21-1 and TRBJ2-2; TRBD1 reflects the table's D call only, with no check against the DNA. TRBV21-1 is marked as a pseudogene. CDR3 length: 15 amino acids. Written as DNA, the CDR3 is TGTGCCAGCAGCAAAGGGACATCGAACACCGGGGAGCTGTTTTTT. Its protein is CASSKGTSNTGELFF.

The chain couples TRBV28 to TRBJ1-1; D gene ambiguous. Germline loops: CDR1 MDHEN, CDR2 SYDVKM. CDR3 length equals 13 residues. The V end lost 4 bases, the J end lost 1 base, and 7 bases lay between the germline ends. CDR3 DNA: TGTGCCAGCAGTTCCGGGAAGAACACTGAAGCTTTCTTT. Its protein is CASSSGKNTEAFF.

The CDR3 loop is CASGWQGSGADRSSYNEQFF. The CDR3 nucleotides read TGTGCTAGTGGTTGGCAGGGAAGCGGGGCGGATAGGAGCTCCTACAATGAGCAGTTCTTC. V gene TRBV12-5 combines with J gene TRBJ2-1, with 7 bases fitting TRBD2. V lost 4 bases and J lost 0; bases outside the gene matches: 18. Germline V gene data show CDR1 as LGHNT and CDR2 as FRNRAP. The CDR3 covers 20 residues.